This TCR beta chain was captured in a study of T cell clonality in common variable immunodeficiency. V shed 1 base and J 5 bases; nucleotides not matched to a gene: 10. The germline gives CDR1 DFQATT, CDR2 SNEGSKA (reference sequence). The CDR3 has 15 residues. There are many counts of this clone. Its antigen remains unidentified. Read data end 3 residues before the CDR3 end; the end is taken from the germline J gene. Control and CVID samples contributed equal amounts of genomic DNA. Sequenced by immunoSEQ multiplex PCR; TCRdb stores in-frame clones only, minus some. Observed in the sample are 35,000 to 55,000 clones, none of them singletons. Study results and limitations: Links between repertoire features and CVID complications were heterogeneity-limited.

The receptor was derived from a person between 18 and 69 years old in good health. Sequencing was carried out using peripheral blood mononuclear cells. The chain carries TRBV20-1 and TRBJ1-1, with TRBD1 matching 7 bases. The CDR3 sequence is CSARAPLTGETEAFF. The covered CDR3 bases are TGCAGTGCTAGAGCCCCCCTTACAGGGGAAACTGAA.